Following are 10 T cell receptor beta chains from one sample sequenced in a study of regulatory T cells in long-lasting Graves disease. Library construction for TCR beta used iRepertoire HTBI primers and Arm-PCR of CDR3 regions. MiXCR was run by TCRdb on the multiplex PCR reads, yielding one entry per CDR3 protein. This sample has about 540,000 distinct CDR3 sequences, with roughly 12% found just once. Time point indicated: newly diagnosed GD, antithyroid drugs for less than 3 months. PBMCs were the source of the RNA used for TCR sequencing. The same data also went into a second study, on T cells in Graves' hyperthyroidism and ophthalmopathy.

Sequenced material: peripheral blood mononuclear cells (PBMCs), taken at new diagnosis, from a patient treated with antithyroid drugs. The receptor set was obtained from a young man with Graves disease.

This clonotype was observed many times. The J gene is TRBJ2-7, the V gene TRBV3-1; 10 bases align to TRBD1. This CDR3 spans 15 amino acids. J gave up 4 bases and V 4 bases, and 7 bases lay outside the gene matches. The V gene's germline CDR1 is LGHDT and CDR2 YNNKEL (reference sequence). Here the CDR3 DNA reads TGTGCCAGCAGCCGGGGACAGGGGAGAGGGTACGAGCAGTACTTC. Protein sequence: CASSRGQGRGYEQYF.

In its sample, this clonotype was seen many times. The genes are TRBV3-1 and TRBJ2-7; D possibly corresponds to TRBD2 (5 bases). The CDR3 has 14 residues. V gave up 2 bases and J gave up 1 base, with 9 bases separating them. Germline CDR1 and CDR2: LGHDT and YNNKEL (reference sequence). CDR3 coding DNA: TGTGCCAGCAGCCAAAGGCGGGTTTCCTACGAGCAGTACTTC. Protein sequence: CASSQRRVSYEQYF.

Comment on this clonotype: A far larger clone differs by one base, so this is likely a read error. The final CDR3 position lacks the conserved phenylalanine or tryptophan, pointing to a likely read error. The J gene is TRBJ2-1, the V gene TRBV11-2, with TRBD2 matching over 9 bases. This CDR3 spans 17 amino acids. J gave up 7 bases and V 5 bases, and 15 bases lay outside the gene matches. Per the germline V gene, CDR1 is SGHAT and CDR2 is FQNNGV. In DNA, the CDR3 is TGTGCCAGCAGCAAGTCCCTTTATAGCGGGAGACTTAATGAGCAGTTCTCC. Amino acid sequence: CASSKSLYSGRLNEQFS.

The V and J genes are TRBV10-2 and TRBJ2-5; 7 nucleotides align to TRBD1. This CDR3 is built from 16 residues. J was trimmed by 2 bases and V by 3 bases; bases with no gene match: 9. From germline, CDR1 is WSHSY and CDR2 SAAADI. The CDR3 sequence: CASSDSNPGQQETQYF. The CDR3 coding sequence is TGCGCCAGCAGTGACTCCAATCCGGGACAGCAAGAGACCCAGTACTTC.

This clonotype was seen at least ten times. The V call is TRBV29-1, the J call TRBJ1-1, with 10 nucleotides matching TRBD1. V trimming: 6 bases; J trimming: 5 bases; junction bases outside the gene matches: 6. The CDR3 consists of 13 residues. The germline V gene has CDR1 SQVTM and CDR2 ANQGSEA. For the CDR3, the DNA is TGCAGCGTCCTGGGACAGGGGAAGACTGAAGCTTTCTTT. As protein: CSVLGQGKTEAFF.

This clonotype was seen ten or more times. The rearrangement uses TRBV20-1 and TRBJ2-3; possible D gene TRBD1, 5 bases. Trimming stripped 4 bases from V and 0 bases from J, with 8 bases between. CDR3 length: 13 amino acids. CDR1 and CDR2 (germline): DFQATT, SNEGSKA (reference sequence). The CDR3 DNA reads as TGCAGTGCTACCCGACAGAGCACAGATACGCAGTATTTT. It codes for CSATRQSTDTQYF.

The chain uses TRBV28 and TRBJ2-7; TRBD1 is a possible D gene (6 bases). V was clipped by 4 bases and J by 2 bases, with 12 bases between them. CDR3 length equals 14 residues. CDR1 is MDHEN and CDR2 is SYDVKM in the germline V gene. The CDR3 sequence is CASSYETGAYEQYF. CDR3 coding DNA: TGTGCCAGCAGTTACGAGACAGGAGCCTACGAGCAGTACTTC.

The chain links TRBV20-1 to TRBJ1-1, with D unclear. V lost 7 bases and J 4 bases, leaving 13 bases between the germline ends. The CDR3 sequence is 12 residues long. In germline, CDR1 is DFQATT, CDR2 SNEGSKA (reference sequence). Written as DNA, the CDR3 is TGCAGTGTTCTAGGGCCGGGCACTGAAGCTTTCTTT. Its protein is CSVLGPGTEAFF.

There are many counts of this clonotype. The rearrangement links TRBV6-1 to TRBJ2-7, with TRBD2 identical over 8 bases. The J segment lost 4 bases and the V segment lost 9 bases, leaving 8 bases of the junction unmatched. Per germline, CDR1 MNHNS and CDR2 SASEGT. This CDR3 has 13 amino acids. The CDR3 spells CASGSGRTYEQYF. CDR3 in DNA: TGTGCCAGTGGAAGCGGGAGAACATACGAGCAGTACTTC.

This clonotype was detected a few times. The chain is built from TRBV24-1 and TRBJ1-2; 10 positions match TRBD1. The length of the CDR3 is 16 residues. CDR1 is KGHDR and CDR2 is SFDVKD in the germline V gene. With V trimmed by 0 bases and J by 4 bases, 4 bases remained unmatched. CDR3 sequence reads: CATSDLTTGGFYGYTF. CDR3 nucleotides: TGTGCCACCAGTGATTTGACGACAGGGGGCTTCTATGGCTACACCTTC.